This T cell receptor (beta chain) emerged from a study of cytomegalovirus exposure and HLA in healthy donors. Overall study: HLA-typed donors were the source of about 85 million unique TCRs, which an early data release held.

The V gene lost 3 bases and the J gene lost 2 bases, with 10 bases spanning the gap. Germline-derived CDR1 and CDR2 are LNHDA and SQIVND (reference sequence). The CDR3 covers 14 residues. PCR was performed using 60 Vbeta and 13 Jbeta primers. The table came from immunoSEQ multiplex PCR; TCRdb's copy has only in-frame clones and leaves some out. The sample holds around 180,000 clones; 80% to 85% are singletons and the top ten take roughly 2.1%. Comment on this clone: The antigen remains unidentified.

General study results and limits: Data from an earlier analysis indicated that most TCR beta V segments were productive either about 90% or about 30% of the time. According to a later analysis, most TCR beta chains associated with CMV appeared HLA-restricted.

The sequenced material came from PBMCs. The sequence was collected from a young woman in good health and CMV-seropositive. The chain uses TRBV19 and TRBJ1-2; perhaps TRBD1 as D (6 bases). CDR3 coding DNA: TGTGCCAGTAGTATCCCAGGGGCAAACTATGGCTACACCTTC. Protein product: CASSIPGANYGYTF.